This TCR beta chain is from a study of cytomegalovirus exposure and HLA in healthy donors. Across the study: The platform used for the approximately 130 validation repertoires matched that of the 600 to 800 first-cohort repertoires, a later analysis reported.

The V gene lost 1 base and the J gene lost 4 bases, with 5 bases spanning the gap. From germline, CDR1 is LGHNA and CDR2 YNFKEQ. There are 13 residues in the CDR3. Study outcomes and limitations: The listing of 150 to 200 TCR beta chains classed them as cytomegalovirus-associated.

TCRdb keeps only in-frame clones here, not all; method: immunoSEQ multiplex PCR. The table has about 160,000 clones, approximately 84% seen once; the top ten hold roughly 10%. This clone was seen just once. Its antigen remains unknown. Other DNA variants within this sample encode the same CDR3. This sequence was found in a man aged 30 to 45 in good health and CMV-seropositive. V is TRBV4-2 and J is TRBJ1-5; perhaps TRBD1 as D (5 bases). Sequences were obtained from PBMCs. In DNA, the CDR3 is TGTGCCAGCAGCCAAGCAGGGAATCAGCCCCAGCATTTT. Protein sequence: CASSQAGNQPQHF.